These T cell receptor beta chains were read from a single sample in a study of T cells in Graves' hyperthyroidism and ophthalmopathy. MiXCR, run by TCRdb on the multiplex PCR reads, gives a single entry per CDR3 protein. Among some 760,000 distinct CDR3 sequences listed, about 15% were seen once. Sequencing was done on a sample of blood. These TCRs come from a woman younger than 30 with Graves' hyperthyroidism. Both conserved end residues are part of each CDR3. The D gene is left open where the match is weak. The size of a clone is reported for some rows only, either as once, few or many, or as a class for expanded clones.

TGTGCCTGGAGTGGGACCGGCCGCCGAGCTTTCTTT	CAWSGTGRRAFF	many	TRBJ1-1	TRBV30	.
TGTGCCAGCAGTTCGCCGACTAGCGGGAGAGTTTCCGAGCAGTACTTC	CASSSPTSGRVSEQYF	many	TRBJ2-7	TRBV28	TRBD2
TGTGCCAGCAGACGGCAGGGGGAGACCGGGGAGCTGTTTTTT	CASRRQGETGELFF	.	TRBJ2-2	TRBV6-2/TRBV6-3	TRBD1
TGCGCCAGCAGCCAAGATTCGGCCGGGGAGCTGTTTTTT	CASSQDSAGELFF	few	TRBJ2-2	TRBV4-1	.
TGTGCCAGCAGTTTAGTTGGCCGTTTCTCCTACGAGCAGTACTTC	CASSLVGRFSYEQYF	many	TRBJ2-7	TRBV28	.
TGTGCCAGCAGCTTAGCAAGGCTGCTAGCGGCCAATGAGCAGTTCTTC	CASSLARLLAANEQFF	many	TRBJ2-1	TRBV7-9	TRBD2
TGTGCCAGCAGTCCGACAGGGGGCGCAGCCGGGGAGCTGTTTTTT	CASSPTGGAAGELFF	few	TRBJ2-2	TRBV12-3/TRBV12-4	TRBD1
TGTGCCAGCAGCTATTTAGCAGCCTACGAGCAGTACTTC	CASSYLAAYEQYF	.	TRBJ2-7	TRBV14	.
TGCAGCGTCGGGCTAGCGGATTGGGGGCAAGAGACCCAGTACTTC	CSVGLADWGQETQYF	.	TRBJ2-5	TRBV29-1	TRBD2
TGTGCCAGCCAGCCGAAGACAGTTAACTATGGCTACACCTTC	CASQPKTVNYGYTF	many	TRBJ1-2	TRBV2	.
TGTGCCAGCAGTTCCGGACGGACGGATAGCTATGGCTACACCTTC	CASSSGRTDSYGYTF	.	TRBJ1-2	TRBV12-3/TRBV12-4	.
TGTGCCAGCAGTGGCCGGACGCGCGGGGAGCTGTTTTTT	CASSGRTRGELFF	many	TRBJ2-2	TRBV2	.
TGCGCCAGCAGCTACCGAGGGGTCGACACTGAAGCTTTCTTT	CASSYRGVDTEAFF	many	TRBJ1-1	TRBV5-1	.
TGTGCCACCAGTGACGGAGACCTCTACGAGCAGTACTTC	CATSDGDLYEQYF	many	TRBJ2-7	TRBV24-1	.
TGTGCCTGGAATCGGGGGACCACTGAAGCTTTCTTT	CAWNRGTTEAFF	many	TRBJ1-1	TRBV30	.
TGCAGCGTCGGACAGGGGCCAGAGACCCAGTACTTC	CSVGQGPETQYF	few	TRBJ2-5	TRBV29-1	TRBD1